The clone carrying this TCR beta chain turned up a few times. Antigen specificity is unknown. The CDR3 runs to 16 residues. Germline values: CDR1 MDHEN, CDR2 SYDVKM. V was cut by 7 bases and J by 4 bases, with 20 bases left in between. The data originate from a study of shared clonotypes between healthy human individuals. Whole-study results and caveats: Naive subsets usually exceeded memory subsets in estimated richness.

CD4+ cell separation produced CD45RA+ naive and CD45RA-negative memory subsets. Running of the assay took place at deep level. The table came from immunoSEQ multiplex PCR; TCRdb's copy has only in-frame clones and leaves some out. The sample yields about 980,000 clones, approximately 80% seen once. The source material was memory CD4+ T cells sorted from blood. The subset: CD45RA-negative fraction. J is TRBJ1-5 and V is TRBV28; a weak D match, TRBD1 (6 bases). This receptor was obtained from a man in his late teens or twenties in good health. CDR3 sequence reads: CASTPSGQGTNQPQHF. Written as DNA, the CDR3 is TGTGCCAGCACCCCATCCGGGCAGGGGACGAATCAGCCCCAGCATTTT.